Listed below are T cell receptor beta chains from one sample, sequenced in a study of shared clonotypes between healthy human individuals. Only in-frame clones appear in the TCRdb table, and some are missing; sequencing was by immunoSEQ multiplex PCR. Of around 2.5 million clones detected, under 95% appear once; the ten largest clones hold about 0.39%. The material sequenced was naive CD4+ T cells from PBMCs. These receptors all come from a man between 18 and 35 years old in good health. Some clones in this sample may be carry-over from other donors' samples. Both conserved end residues are part of each CDR3. A D gene is named only where the DNA matches it firmly. Size is stated for part of the rows, as once, few or many counts, or as a class when the clone is expanded.

abundance | j_gene | d_gene | v_gene | CDR3aa | CDR3nt
- | TRBJ2-1 | TRBD2 | TRBV27 | CASSLKPSGSSYNEQFF | TGTGCCAGCAGTCTTAAACCAAGCGGGAGCTCCTACAATGAGCAGTTCTTC
- | TRBJ2-7 | - | TRBV7-2 | CASSFLTATYEQYF | TGTGCCAGCAGCTTCTTGACTGCTACCTACGAGCAGTACTTC
- | TRBJ2-3 | TRBD2 | TRBV11-2 | CASSTPRDSGVPDTQYF | TGTGCCAGCAGCACCCCTCGGGATAGCGGGGTCCCAGATACGCAGTATTTT
- | TRBJ1-4 | - | TRBV4-1 | CASSQQQLINEKLFF | TGCGCCAGCAGCCAACAGCAGCTAATTAATGAAAAACTGTTTTTT
- | TRBJ2-2 | - | TRBV6-6 | CASSPRGGSIGELFF | TGTGCCAGCAGTCCCCGGGGTGGTTCGATCGGGGAGCTGTTTTTT
- | TRBJ2-1 | TRBD2 | TRBV18 | CASSGLAGGPGDEQFF | TGTGCCAGCTCAGGATTAGCGGGAGGGCCTGGGGATGAGCAGTTCTTC
- | TRBJ2-3 | - | TRBV5-1 | CASSLWPSTDTQYF | TGCGCCAGCAGCCTTTGGCCCAGCACAGATACGCAGTATTTT
- | TRBJ1-1 | - | TRBV30 | CAWYSGRSAKF | TGTGCCTGGTACTCGGGACGTTCCGCCAAATTT
- | TRBJ2-1 | TRBD1 | TRBV27 | CASSYYRSAGQGEQFF | TGTGCCAGCAGTTATTATCGGTCGGCGGGACAGGGTGAGCAGTTCTTC
- | TRBJ1-2 | - | TRBV19 | CASMVTGQFYGYTF | TGTGCCAGTATGGTAACAGGCCAGTTCTATGGCTACACCTTC
once | TRBJ2-1 | - | TRBV15 | CATSGPRYNEQFF | TGTGCCACCAGCGGTCCGCGCTACAATGAGCAGTTCTTC
- | TRBJ2-2 | TRBD2 | TRBV5-1 | CASTRQTSGSRAGELFF | TGCGCCAGCACACGCCAGACTAGCGGGAGTCGGGCCGGGGAGCTGTTTTTT
- | TRBJ1-5 | - | TRBV29-1 | CSVQHSNQPQHF | TGCAGCGTTCAACATAGCAATCAGCCCCAGCATTTT
- | TRBJ2-3 | - | TRBV5-1 | CASSLELADTQYF | TGCGCCAGCAGCTTGGAACTCGCGGATACGCAGTATTTT
few | TRBJ1-5 | - | TRBV30 | CAWSVGRINQPQHF | TGTGCCTGGAGTGTAGGCAGAATCAATCAGCCCCAGCATTTT
- | TRBJ2-6 | - | TRBV14 | CASSQHPGLTGANVLTF | TGTGCCAGCAGCCAACACCCGGGGCTTACCGGGGCCAACGTCCTGACTTTC
- | TRBJ2-2 | - | TRBV19 | CASSQGGGTGELFF | TGTGCCAGTAGTCAGGGAGGGGGCACCGGGGAGCTGTTTTTT
- | TRBJ2-3 | TRBD1 | TRBV5-1 | CASSPETGANTDTQYF | TGCGCCAGCAGCCCAGAGACAGGGGCCAACACAGATACGCAGTATTTT
- | TRBJ2-2 | - | TRBV19 | CASSIPRGSANTGELFF | TGTGCCAGTAGTATCCCCCGGGGGTCCGCGAACACCGGGGAGCTGTTTTTT
- | TRBJ2-1 | TRBD2 | TRBV19 | CASSPTSLKYNEQFF | TGTGCCAGTAGTCCGACTAGCCTCAAGTACAATGAGCAGTTCTTC
- | TRBJ2-6 | - | TRBV28 | CASILAGLSGANVLTF | TGTGCCAGCATCCTGGCAGGGCTATCCGGGGCCAACGTCCTGACTTTC
- | TRBJ1-1 | - | TRBV18 | CASSPPTVQNTEAFF | TGTGCCAGCTCACCACCGACGGTCCAGAACACTGAAGCTTTCTTT
- | TRBJ2-1 | TRBD2 | TRBV6-5 | CASRPGLVGEQFF | TGTGCCAGCAGACCAGGACTAGTCGGGGAGCAGTTCTTC